This is a list of T cell receptor beta chains from one sample in a study of early stage breast cancer tumors. The data were produced by immunoSEQ multiplex PCR, yet TCRdb's version contains in-frame clones alone and is incomplete. The sample shows about 41,000 clones, over 60% of them seen only once. The material sequenced was blood. The receptors were sampled from a person in their fifties with breast cancer. CDR3s include the opening cysteine and the closing phenylalanine or tryptophan. The D gene is left open where the match is weak. Clone sizes are given selectively: once, few, many, or a class where the clone is expanded.

TRBV5-5	TRBD2	.	TRBJ2-5	TGTGCCAGCAGCGGCGGGACTAACCTTCAAGAGACCCAGTACTTC	CASSGGTNLQETQYF
TRBV7-2	TRBD1	.	TRBJ2-3	TGTGCCAGCAGCCGGCTACAGGGGTTCACAGATACGCAGTATTTT	CASSRLQGFTDTQYF
TRBV4-3	TRBD2	.	TRBJ2-1	TGCGCCAGCAGCCAAGATACGACTAGCGGGACGTACAATGAGCAGTTCTTC	CASSQDTTSGTYNEQFF
TRBV5-4	.	.	TRBJ1-1	TGTGCCAGCAGCAAGGGCGGGCTCATGAACACTGAAGCTTTCTTT	CASSKGGLMNTEAFF
TRBV6-1	.	.	TRBJ2-2	TGTGCCAGCCTGCTAGGGGTGCGGAACACCGGGGAGCTGTTTTTT	CASLLGVRNTGELFF
TRBV7-3	.	.	TRBJ2-3	TGTGCCAGCAGCGCCCAGCCGGGACACCTAGGCACAGATACGCAGTATTTT	CASSAQPGHLGTDTQYF
TRBV25-1	.	.	TRBJ1-1	TGTGCCAGCAGTGAACAGGGCAACATGAACACTGAAGCTTTCTTT	CASSEQGNMNTEAFF
TRBV18	.	.	TRBJ2-5	TGTGCCAGCTCATTCGACAACCAAGAGACCCAGTACTTC	CASSFDNQETQYF
TRBV6-6	TRBD1	.	TRBJ2-7	TGTGCCAGCAGTCCCGGGACAGGGGCCACGGAGTACTTC	CASSPGTGATEYF
TRBV5-1	.	.	TRBJ2-3	TGCGCCAGCAGCCCTCGGGGTGCTAGCACAGATACGCAGTATTTT	CASSPRGASTDTQYF
TRBV7-9	TRBD2	few	TRBJ2-3	TGTGCCAGCAGCACGGGACTAGCGGTTAGCACAGATACGCAGTATTTT	CASSTGLAVSTDTQYF
TRBV18	.	.	TRBJ2-1	TGTGCCAGCTCACCCTCGACGAATAGACACGTAGGGCAGTTCTTC	CASSPSTNRHVGQFF
TRBV6-1	.	.	TRBJ2-1	TGTGCCAGCAGTGAAACCCGCAGGGTAGGGGAGTTCTTC	CASSETRRVGEFF
TRBV5-1	TRBD1	.	TRBJ2-5	TGCGCCAGCGGGGACAGGGGGTTTCAAGAGACCCAGTACTTC	CASGDRGFQETQYF
TRBV5-1	TRBD1	.	TRBJ2-3	TGCGCCAGCAGCCGCCAGGGACAGGGGGCAGATACGCAGTATTTT	CASSRQGQGADTQYF
TRBV9	.	.	TRBJ2-2	TGTGCCAGCAGCGTAGGGAGCGGGTCGAACACCGGGGAGCTGTTTTTT	CASSVGSGSNTGELFF
TRBV11-3	.	.	TRBJ2-5	TGTGCCAGCAGCCCTAGTTGGACAACCGTCCAAGAGACCCAGTACTTC	CASSPSWTTVQETQYF
TRBV2	TRBD1	.	TRBJ1-1	TGTGCCAGCAGTGAGGTGACAGGGGTTACTGAAGCTTTCTTT	CASSEVTGVTEAFF
TRBV7-6	TRBD1	.	TRBJ2-5	TGTGCCAGCAGCTTAGGGAACAGGGGGCGCTTGGAGACCCAGTACTTC	CASSLGNRGRLETQYF
TRBV5-1	.	.	TRBJ1-4	TGCGCCAGCAGCTGGGCCCAATCAACTAATGAAAAACTGTTTTTT	CASSWAQSTNEKLFF
TRBV7-7	.	.	TRBJ2-2	TGTGCTAGCAGCTTAGCACAGGGCATGAACACCGGGGAGCTGTTTTTT	CASSLAQGMNTGELFF
TRBV11-2	TRBD1	.	TRBJ2-2	TGTGCCAGCAGACGGACAGGGCGCACCGGGGAGCTGTTTTTT	CASRRTGRTGELFF
TRBV29-1	.	.	TRBJ2-1	TGCAGCGTTGACCCCAGCGGGAATGAGCAGTTCTTC	CSVDPSGNEQFF
TRBV25-1	TRBD2	.	TRBJ2-7	TGTGCCAGCAGTGATGGGCGGAAGGCGGGGGCCTACGAGCAGTACTTC	CASSDGRKAGAYEQYF
TRBV5-6	.	.	TRBJ2-1	TGTGCCAGCAGCTTGGATCTGGGGGAGGCCCTCCTTGAGCAGTTCTTC	CASSLDLGEALLEQFF
TRBV5-1	TRBD2	once	TRBJ2-1	TGCGCCAGCAGCTGGGGACTAGCGGGGGGCTACAATGAGCAGTTCTTC	CASSWGLAGGYNEQFF